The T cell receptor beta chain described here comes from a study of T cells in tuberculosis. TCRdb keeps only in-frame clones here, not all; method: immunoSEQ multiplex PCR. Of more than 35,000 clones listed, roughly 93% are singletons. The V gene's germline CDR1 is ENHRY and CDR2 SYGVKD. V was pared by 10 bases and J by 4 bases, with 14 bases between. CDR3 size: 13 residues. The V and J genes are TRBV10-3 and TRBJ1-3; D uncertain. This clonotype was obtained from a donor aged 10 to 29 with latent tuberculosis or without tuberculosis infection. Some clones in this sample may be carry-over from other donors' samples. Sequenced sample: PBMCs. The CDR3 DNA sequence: TGTGCCACCCGAGGGTCGAGGGGAAACACCATATATTTT. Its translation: CATRGSRGNTIYF.